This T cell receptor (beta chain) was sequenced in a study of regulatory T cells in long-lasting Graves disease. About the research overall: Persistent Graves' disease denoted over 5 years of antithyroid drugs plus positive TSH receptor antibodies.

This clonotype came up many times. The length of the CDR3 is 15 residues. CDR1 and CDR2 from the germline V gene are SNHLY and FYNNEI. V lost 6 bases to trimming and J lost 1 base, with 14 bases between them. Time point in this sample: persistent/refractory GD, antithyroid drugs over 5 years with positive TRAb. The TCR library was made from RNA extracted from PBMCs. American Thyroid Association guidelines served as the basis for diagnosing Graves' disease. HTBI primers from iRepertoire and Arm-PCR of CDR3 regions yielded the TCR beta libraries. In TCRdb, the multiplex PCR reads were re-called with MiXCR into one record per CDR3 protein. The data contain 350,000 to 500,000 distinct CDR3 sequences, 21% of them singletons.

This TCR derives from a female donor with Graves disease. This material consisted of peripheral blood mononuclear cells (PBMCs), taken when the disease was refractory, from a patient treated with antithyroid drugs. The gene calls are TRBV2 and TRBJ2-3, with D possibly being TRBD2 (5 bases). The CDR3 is CASRTLATRTDTQYF. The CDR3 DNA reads TGTGCCAGCAGAACGCTAGCAACTCGCACAGATACGCAGTATTTT.